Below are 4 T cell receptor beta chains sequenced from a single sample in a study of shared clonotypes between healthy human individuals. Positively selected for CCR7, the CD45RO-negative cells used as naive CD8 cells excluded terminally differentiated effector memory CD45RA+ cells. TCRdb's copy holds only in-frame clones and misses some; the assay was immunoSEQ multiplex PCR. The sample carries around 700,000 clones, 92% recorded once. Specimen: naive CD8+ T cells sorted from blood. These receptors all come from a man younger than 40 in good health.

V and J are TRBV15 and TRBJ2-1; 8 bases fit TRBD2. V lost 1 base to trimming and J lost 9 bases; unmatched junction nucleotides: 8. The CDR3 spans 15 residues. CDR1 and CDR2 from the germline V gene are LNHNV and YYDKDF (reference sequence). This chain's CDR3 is CATSRVSAGEGEQFF. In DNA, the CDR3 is TGTGCCACCAGCAGAGTTTCAGCGGGAGAAGGTGAGCAGTTCTTC.

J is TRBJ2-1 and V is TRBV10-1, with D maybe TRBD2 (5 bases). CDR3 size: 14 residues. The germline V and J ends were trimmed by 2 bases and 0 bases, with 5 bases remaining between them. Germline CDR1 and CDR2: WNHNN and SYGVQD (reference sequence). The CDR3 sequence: CASSERGSYNEQFF. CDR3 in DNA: TGCGCCAGCAGTGAGCGGGGCTCCTACAATGAGCAGTTCTTC.

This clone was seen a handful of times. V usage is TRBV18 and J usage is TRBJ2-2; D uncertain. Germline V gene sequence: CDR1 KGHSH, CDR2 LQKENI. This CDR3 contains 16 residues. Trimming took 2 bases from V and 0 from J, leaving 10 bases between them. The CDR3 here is CASSPKTASNTGELFF. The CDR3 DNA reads TGTGCCAGCTCACCAAAGACGGCGTCGAACACCGGGGAGCTGTTTTTT.

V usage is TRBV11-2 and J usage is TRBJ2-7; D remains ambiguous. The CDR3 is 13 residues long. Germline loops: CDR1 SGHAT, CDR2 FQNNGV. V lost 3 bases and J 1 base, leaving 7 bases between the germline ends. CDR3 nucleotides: TGTGCCAGCAGCTTCCACCCGTCCTACGAGCAGTACTTC. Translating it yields CASSFHPSYEQYF.